A selection of T cell receptor beta chains follows, all from one sample in a study of breast tumors, draining lymph nodes, adjacent tissues. From the multiplex PCR reads, TCRdb called clonotypes with MiXCR, one entry per CDR3 protein. The table lists approximately 280,000 distinct CDR3 sequences, roughly 31% of them singletons. The material sequenced was axillary lymph node tissue. The receptors were gathered from a female donor with breast cancer. Some clones in this sample may be carry-over from other donors' samples. Each CDR3 is given with its conserved first and last residue. The D gene is left open where the match is weak. Clone size appears in some rows only: once, few, many, or a class for an expanded clone.

size	V	J	D	CDR3	DNA
many	TRBV7-9	TRBJ2-7	-	CASSTSSREQYF	TGTGCCAGCAGCACCTCCTCTCGCGAGCAGTACTTC
many	TRBV5-4	TRBJ1-4	TRBD1	CASSLGDRANEKLFF	TGTGCCAGCAGCTTGGGGGACAGGGCTAATGAAAAACTGTTTTTT
many	TRBV7-3	TRBJ2-5	TRBD1	CASSSDREKETQYF	TGTGCCAGCAGCTCTGACAGGGAGAAAGAGACCCAGTACTTC
many	TRBV19	TRBJ2-3	-	CASSMQASTDTQYF	TGTGCCAGTAGTATGCAGGCGAGCACAGATACGCAGTATTTT
many	TRBV5-1	TRBJ2-7	-	CASSSTTVYEQYF	TGCGCCAGCAGCTCGACGACAGTCTACGAGCAGTACTTC
-	TRBV24-1	TRBJ2-2	-	CATSEGTTTGELFF	TGTGCCACCAGTGAGGGGACAACTACCGGGGAGCTGTTTTTT
-	TRBV29-1	TRBJ1-2	-	CSVTTGYGYTF	TGCAGCGTTACAACCGGCTATGGCTACACCTTC
many	TRBV12-3/TRBV12-4	TRBJ2-5	-	CASSLDVPQETQYF	TGTGCCAGCAGTTTGGACGTCCCCCAAGAGACCCAGTACTTC
many	TRBV2	TRBJ1-2	-	CASSEIQGINYGYTF	TGTGCCAGCAGTGAAATCCAGGGTATAAACTATGGCTACACCTTC
many	TRBV15	TRBJ1-3	-	CATSRDAGPNWTIYF	TGTGCCACCAGCAGAGATGCGGGGCCGAACTGGACCATATATTTT
many	TRBV2	TRBJ2-1	-	CASSEGLQRHNEQFF	TGTGCCAGCAGTGAAGGACTTCAGAGACACAATGAGCAGTTCTTC